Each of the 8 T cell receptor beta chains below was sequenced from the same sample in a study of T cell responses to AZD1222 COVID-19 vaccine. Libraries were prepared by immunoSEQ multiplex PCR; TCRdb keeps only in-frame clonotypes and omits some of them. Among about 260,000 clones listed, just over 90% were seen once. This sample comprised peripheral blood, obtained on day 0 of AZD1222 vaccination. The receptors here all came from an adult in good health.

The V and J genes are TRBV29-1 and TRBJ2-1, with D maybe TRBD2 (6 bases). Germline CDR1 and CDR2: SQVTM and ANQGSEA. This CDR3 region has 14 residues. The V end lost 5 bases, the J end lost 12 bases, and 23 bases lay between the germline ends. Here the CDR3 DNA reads TGCAGCGTTAGGCGGGACCCCCTCTATGAAGGGCAGTTCTTC. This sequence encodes CSVRRDPLYEGQFF.

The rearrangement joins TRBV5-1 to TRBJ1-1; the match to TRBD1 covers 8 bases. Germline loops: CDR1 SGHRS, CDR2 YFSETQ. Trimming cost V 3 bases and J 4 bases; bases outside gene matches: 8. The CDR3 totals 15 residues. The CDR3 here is CASSSGQGAVTEAFF. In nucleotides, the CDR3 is TGCGCCAGCAGCTCCGGCCAGGGGGCGGTCACTGAAGCTTTCTTT. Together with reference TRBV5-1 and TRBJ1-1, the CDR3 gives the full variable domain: KAGVTQTPRYLIKTRGQQVTLSCSPISGHRSVSWYQQTPGQGLQFLFEYFSETQRNKGNFPGRFSGRQFSNSRSEMNVSTLELGDSALYLCASSSGQGAVTEAFFGQGTRLTVV.

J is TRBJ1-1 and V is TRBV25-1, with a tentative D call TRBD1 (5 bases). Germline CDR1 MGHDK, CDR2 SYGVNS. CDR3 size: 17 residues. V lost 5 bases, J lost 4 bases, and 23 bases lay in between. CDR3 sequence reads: CASSPPGVTAWGTEAFF. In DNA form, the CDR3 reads TGTGCCAGCAGTCCCCCGGGGGTAACGGCGTGGGGCACTGAAGCTTTCTTT.

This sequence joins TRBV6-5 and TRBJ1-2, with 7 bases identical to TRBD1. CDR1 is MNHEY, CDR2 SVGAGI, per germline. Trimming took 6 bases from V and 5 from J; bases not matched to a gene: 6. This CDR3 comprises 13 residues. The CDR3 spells CASREGARYGYTF. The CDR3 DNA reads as TGTGCCAGCAGGGAGGGGGCGCGGTATGGCTACACCTTC.

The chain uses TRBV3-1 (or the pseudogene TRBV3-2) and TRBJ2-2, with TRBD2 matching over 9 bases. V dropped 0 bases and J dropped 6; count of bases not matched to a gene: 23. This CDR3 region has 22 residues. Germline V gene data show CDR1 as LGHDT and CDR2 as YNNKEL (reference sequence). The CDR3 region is CASSQDDRQGGGVSGSSGELFF. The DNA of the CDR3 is TGTGCCAGCAGCCAAGACGACCGCCAGGGGGGAGGGGTTAGCGGGAGTTCCGGGGAGCTGTTTTTT.

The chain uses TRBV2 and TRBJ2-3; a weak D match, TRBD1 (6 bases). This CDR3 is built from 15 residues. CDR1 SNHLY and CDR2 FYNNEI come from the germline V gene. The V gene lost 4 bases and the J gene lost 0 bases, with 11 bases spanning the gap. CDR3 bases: TGTGCCAGCAGTGGACAGGCGGGTAGCACAGATACGCAGTATTTT. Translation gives CASSGQAGSTDTQYF.

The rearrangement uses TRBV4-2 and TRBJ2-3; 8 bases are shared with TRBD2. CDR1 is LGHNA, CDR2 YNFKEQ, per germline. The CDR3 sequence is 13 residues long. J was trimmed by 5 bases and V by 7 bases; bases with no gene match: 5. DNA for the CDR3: TGTGCCAGCACCCCGCTAGCGGGAGATACGCAGTATTTT. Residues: CASTPLAGDTQYF.

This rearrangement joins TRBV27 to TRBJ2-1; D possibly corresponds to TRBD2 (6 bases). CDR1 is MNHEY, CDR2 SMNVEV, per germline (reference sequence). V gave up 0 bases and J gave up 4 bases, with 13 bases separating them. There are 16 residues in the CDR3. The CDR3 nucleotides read TGTGCCAGCAGTTTATCTAGCGGTCTAGGGTACAATGAGCAGTTCTTC. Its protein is CASSLSSGLGYNEQFF.